Below are 9 T cell receptor beta chains sequenced from a single sample in a study of HIV-infected patients and healthy controls. Around 450 ng RNA was reverse transcribed with alpha and beta constant-region primers. Separate chain-specific third strand synthesis with multiplexing indices produced the alpha and beta libraries. TCRdb itself ran the 5' RACE reads through MiXCR, one entry per CDR3 protein. The table has 8,000 to 9,500 distinct CDR3 sequences, 7.5% to 9.5% seen once. Roughly three months, about 14 weeks, into antiretroviral therapy, follow-up blood was collected. Whole blood was used without fractionation, so all unsorted peripheral T cells were included. The material sequenced was blood, taken during antiretroviral therapy. The receptors were gathered from an adult with HIV infection.

In its sample, this clonotype was seen many times. This chain connects TRBV4-1 to TRBJ2-2, with 11 bases aligning to TRBD2. The junction had 11 bases not matched to a gene; V was cut back by 1 base and J by 7 bases. CDR3 size: 18 residues. The V gene's germline CDR1 is MGHRA and CDR2 YSYEKL. In DNA form, the CDR3 reads TGCGCCAGCAGCCAAGTTGGTTGGGGGACTAGCGGCCTCGGGGAGCTGTTTTTT. Encoded protein: CASSQVGWGTSGLGELFF.

The chain has TRBV29-1 and TRBJ2-7; D possibly corresponds to TRBD1 (5 bases). Germline CDR1 reads SQVTM; CDR2 reads ANQGSEA. The CDR3 has 12 residues. V was shortened by 4 bases and J by 0 bases, with 7 bases between the two germline ends. The CDR3, as DNA: TGCAGCGTTGTCAGGGTCTCCTACGAGCAGTACGTC. Protein sequence: CSVVRVSYEQYV.

This clonotype was picked up many times. The CDR3 DNA sequence: TGTGCCAGCAGCCCGGGGGTAGCGGGGGCTCGGGCTGAGCAGTTCTTC. Amino acid sequence: CASSPGVAGARAEQFF. This chain joins TRBV3-1 and TRBJ2-1; 9 bases align to TRBD2. CDR1 LGHDT and CDR2 YNNKEL come from the germline V gene (reference sequence). This CDR3 has 16 residues. V lost 4 bases, J lost 9 bases, and 13 bases stayed unmatched.

This clonotype was seen ten or more times. The chain combines TRBV6-6 with TRBJ1-5; D not certain. CDR1 and CDR2 (germline): MNHNY, SVGAGI (reference sequence). There are 13 residues in the CDR3. V was shortened by 10 bases and J by 3 bases, with 13 bases between the two germline ends. CDR3 bases: TGTGCCACCGGCGGCCTGAACAATCAGCCCCAGCATTTT. Translation gives CATGGLNNQPQHF.

In this sample, this clonotype is medium-sized. The chain carries TRBV7-2 and TRBJ2-3; tentative D call: TRBD2 (6 bases). This CDR3 contains 14 residues. Looked up from germline, CDR1 is SGHTA and CDR2 is FQGNSA. Trimming stripped 0 bases from V and 4 bases from J, with 8 bases between. The CDR3 DNA follows: TGTGCCAGCAGCTTAGCCCTAGCGTCAGATACGCAGTATTTT. Amino acid sequence: CASSLALASDTQYF. The full variable domain, completed using reference TRBV7-2 and TRBJ2-3, is GAGVSQSPSNKVTEKGKDVELRCDPISGHTALYWYRQSLGQGLEFLIYFQGNSAPDKSGLPSDRFSAERTGGSVSTLTIQRTQQEDSAVYLCASSLALASDTQYFGPGTRLTVL.

This clonotype rates as medium-sized (0.01 to 0.1%). The chain has TRBV20-1 and TRBJ2-7; TRBD2 agrees at 7 bases. Germline assignment: CDR1 DFQATT and CDR2 SNEGSKA (reference sequence). Trimming removed 5 bases from V and 0 bases from J; junction bases left unmatched: 4. This CDR3 has 13 amino acids. The CDR3 loop reads CSAERDYSYEQYF. CDR3 bases: TGCAGTGCTGAGCGGGACTACTCCTACGAGCAGTACTTC.

The genes are TRBV11-2 and TRBJ2-7, with TRBD1 matching 10 bases. Germline lookup yields CDR1 SGHAT and CDR2 FQNNGV. V shed 0 bases and J 8 bases; nucleotides not matched to a gene: 4. This CDR3 has 14 residues. In nucleotides, the CDR3 is TGTGCCAGCAGCTTAGAACCGGGACAGGGGAAGCAGTACTTC. Translation gives CASSLEPGQGKQYF.

This clonotype came up many times. An end of the junction does not agree with germline; a read error may underlie this. The genes are TRBV24-1 and TRBJ1-5; 9 positions match TRBD1. Germline V CDR1 and CDR2: KGHDR, SFDVKD. The CDR3 consists of 15 residues. CDR3 residues: CATSDSTGGKQPQHF. In DNA form, the CDR3 reads TGTGCCACCAGTGACAGTACAGGGGGCAAACAGCCCCAGCATTTT.

This clonotype was observed many times. V and J are TRBV2 and TRBJ1-6, with D hard to call. V shed 3 bases and J shed 6 bases, with 6 bases lying between them. This CDR3 contains 13 residues. Germline CDR1 SNHLY, CDR2 FYNNEI. This chain's CDR3 is CASSDRFNSPLHF. CDR3 coding DNA: TGTGCCAGCAGTGACAGATTTAATTCACCCCTCCACTTT.